Reported below is one T cell receptor (beta chain). Germline CDR1 LNHDA, CDR2 SQIVND (reference sequence). The CDR3 is 16 residues long. The junction had 10 bases not matched to a gene; V was cut back by 7 bases and J by 3 bases. Data came from immunoSEQ multiplex PCR; TCRdb stores just in-frame clones and leaves some out. This table holds 60,000 or so clones, over 60% found once. The entry originates in a study of T cell clones after liver transplantation. At the level of the study: Third-party-reactive TCRbeta sequences from pre-transplant mixed lymphocyte reactions served as antigen-independent comparators. Blood was drawn pre-transplant, before withdrawal, and after full or failed withdrawal.

V and J are TRBV19 and TRBJ2-3; 10 positions match TRBD1. The sample was CD4+ T cells from blood, taken at the 22-month timepoint. This TCR came from a human patient who received a liver transplant. Some of these T cells may belong to the graft donor. The CDR3, as DNA: TGTGCCAGTAACCAAGGAACGGGACAGGGGACAGATACGCAGTATTTT. It translates to CASNQGTGQGTDTQYF.